This T cell receptor (beta chain) was profiled in a study of Ad26.COV2.S vaccination and SARS-CoV-2 variants. Across the whole study: Participants got Ad26.COV2.S intramuscularly, once or twice 56 days apart. Overall study findings and caveats: Analytic work on TCR breadth and depth might have understated the full extent of total T cell responses. Higher spike-specific TCR breadth was found in vaccine recipients than in placebo recipients. People who got the vaccine or the placebo had similar non-spike TCR breadth.

Sample treatment: 15 to 20 received Ad26.COV2.S at low or high dose, single or two shots; 5 received placebo; per-sample allocation not given. Sampling was done on day 63 after the first vaccine or placebo injection. Some clones are missing from TCRdb's copy, which holds only in-frame ones; the method was immunoSEQ multiplex PCR. The sample lists fewer than 800,000 clones; 89% were seen once. Details on this clone: Its target is unknown.

CDR1 is SNHLY and CDR2 is FYNNEI in the germline V gene. Trimming took off 1 base at V and 4 bases at J, with 8 bases between the two ends. The CDR3 runs 13 residues. The chain links TRBV2 to TRBJ2-7; weak D call: TRBD1 (6 bases). The sample here was peripheral blood, taken in a trial of Ad26.COV2.S vaccine versus placebo. This clonotype originated in a person between 18 and 59 years old who received the Ad26.COV2.S COVID-19 vaccine or a placebo. CDR3 DNA sequence: TGTGCCAGCAGTGAAGGGGGGCGGTACGAGCAGTACTTC. Translating gives CASSEGGRYEQYF.